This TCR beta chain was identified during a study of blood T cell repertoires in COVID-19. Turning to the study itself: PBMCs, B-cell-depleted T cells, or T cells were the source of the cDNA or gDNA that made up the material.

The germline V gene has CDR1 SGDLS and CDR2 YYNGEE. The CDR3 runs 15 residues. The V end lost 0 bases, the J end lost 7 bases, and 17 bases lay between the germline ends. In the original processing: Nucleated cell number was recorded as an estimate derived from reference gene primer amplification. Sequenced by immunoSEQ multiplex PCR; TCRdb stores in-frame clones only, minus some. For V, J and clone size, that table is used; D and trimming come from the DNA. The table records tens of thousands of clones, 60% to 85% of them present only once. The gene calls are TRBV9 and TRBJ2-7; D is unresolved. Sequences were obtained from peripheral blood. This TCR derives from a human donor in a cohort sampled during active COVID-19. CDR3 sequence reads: CASSVAGSLRAEQYF. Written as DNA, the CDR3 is TGTGCCAGCAGCGTAGCCGGCAGTCTCCGAGCGGAGCAGTACTTC.